The clone carrying this TCR beta chain was found many times. Its antigen is unidentified. The data stem from a study of T cells in Graves' hyperthyroidism and ophthalmopathy. On the study more broadly: Peripheral blood draws took place at initial diagnosis, ahead of any treatment.

Whole-study findings and limits: It was a median about seven months before onset that the model predicted ophthalmopathy.

An approximately 10 ml volume of fresh peripheral blood provided the PBMCs. TCR beta CDR3 sequences were amplified from RNA transcripts. A set of HTBI primers served as the primers for a first-round RT-PCR of the TCR CDR3. TCRdb recomputed calls from the multiplex PCR reads with MiXCR, one row per CDR3 protein. Of more than 500,000 distinct CDR3 sequences listed, about 15% are singletons. CDR3 length equals 14 residues. V was cut by 3 bases and J by 7 bases, with 16 bases left in between. The germline CDR1 and CDR2 sequences are DFQATT and SNEGSKA (reference sequence). The V and J genes are TRBV20-1 and TRBJ1-5; no clear D. The sample taken for sequencing was blood. The receptor comes from a woman aged 40-49 years with Graves' ophthalmopathy. The CDR3 loop is CSARSGPNGQPQHF. The CDR3 DNA sequence: TGCAGTGCTAGGTCCGGTCCTAACGGCCAGCCCCAGCATTTT.